This passage covers 11 T cell receptor beta chains from one sample sequenced in a study of shared clonotypes between healthy human individuals. Profiling relied on immunoSEQ multiplex PCR, and the TCRdb table lists in-frame clones only, not all of them. The sample has approximately 500,000 clones, 78% seen once. The sample consisted of PBMCs. These TCRs come from a middle-aged woman in good health. Some clones in this sample may be carry-over from other donors' samples.

The chain carries TRBV7-4 and TRBJ2-7, with D unclear. Trimming cost V 5 bases and J 5 bases, with 10 bases left between them. The CDR3 loop spans 12 amino acids. Germline values: CDR1 SGHVT, CDR2 SQSDAQ. The CDR3 DNA reads as TGTGCCAGCAGCCCCCATGGGGACGAGCAGTACTTC. Its protein is CASSPHGDEQYF.

The chain has TRBV6-1 and TRBJ1-5; D is unclear. There are 16 residues in the CDR3. Germline V gene lookup returns CDR1 MNHNS and CDR2 SASEGT. V shed 2 bases and J shed 2 bases, with 13 bases lying between them. CDR3 sequence (DNA): TGTGCCAGCAGTGAAAAGCCCCACGGTGGCAATCAGCCCCAGCATTTT. Residues: CASSEKPHGGNQPQHF.

The gene calls are TRBV19 and TRBJ2-2, with TRBD1 matching 9 bases. The CDR3 has 13 residues. CDR1 and CDR2 (germline): LNHDA, SQIVND (reference sequence). J lost 6 bases, V lost 9 bases, and 5 bases had no gene match. The CDR3 reads CARGQGSAGELFF. Written as DNA, the CDR3 is TGTGCCAGGGGACAGGGCTCAGCCGGGGAGCTGTTTTTT.

V and J are TRBV28 and TRBJ2-7; 10 positions match TRBD1. Losses at the gene ends were 5 bases for V and 6 bases for J; bases not matched to a gene: 16. The CDR3 loop spans 17 amino acids. Per germline, CDR1 MDHEN and CDR2 SYDVKM. CDR3 DNA: TGTGCCAGCAGTGACCGGGACAGGGGTATGTTTGGCGGCGAGCAGTACTTC. Translated, it gives CASSDRDRGMFGGEQYF.

The rearrangement links TRBV10-3 to TRBJ1-1, with TRBD1 identical over 9 bases. V lost 10 bases to trimming and J lost 6 bases; unmatched junction nucleotides: 6. The CDR3 totals 12 residues. Germline V gene lookup returns CDR1 ENHRY and CDR2 SYGVKD. The DNA of the CDR3 is TGTGCCACCTTGGACAGGGGCCCTGAAGCTTTCTTT. Its protein is CATLDRGPEAFF.

The genes are TRBV7-2 and TRBJ2-3, with D unclear. CDR3 length equals 14 residues. V was pared by 1 base and J by 2 bases, with 7 bases between. The germline V gene encodes CDR1 SGHTA and CDR2 FQGNSA. The CDR3 sequence is CASSLDLNTDTQYF. CDR3 DNA sequence: TGTGCCAGCAGCTTAGACCTAAACACAGATACGCAGTATTTT. The variable domain in full, with the rest retrieved from reference TRBV7-2 and TRBJ2-3, is GAGVSQSPSNKVTEKGKDVELRCDPISGHTALYWYRQSLGQGLEFLIYFQGNSAPDKSGLPSDRFSAERTGGSVSTLTIQRTQQEDSAVYLCASSLDLNTDTQYFGPGTRLTVL.

The CDR3 DNA is TGTGCCATCAGTGAGTCGGGGGCCGGCGGGGGCGTGTGGTTCTTC. This translates into CAISESGAGGGVWFF. The rearrangement joins TRBV10-3 to TRBJ2-1; D is perhaps TRBD2 (7 bases). The CDR3 is 15 amino acids. V lost 0 bases and J lost 15, with 21 bases in between. Looked up from germline, CDR1 is ENHRY and CDR2 is SYGVKD.

This chain connects TRBV4-2 to TRBJ2-2; a possible D gene is TRBD2 (5 bases). This CDR3 region has 17 residues. Germline loops: CDR1 LGHNA, CDR2 YNFKEQ. The V end lost 0 bases, the J end lost 4 bases, and 15 bases lay between the germline ends. In nucleotides, the CDR3 is TGTGCCAGCAGCCAAGATGAGGCAGCGGCGGGCACCGGGGAGCTGTTTTTT. Translating it yields CASSQDEAAAGTGELFF.

This clone was recorded only once. J is TRBJ2-3 and V is TRBV5-6, with no clear D. CDR1 and CDR2 (germline): SGHDT, YYEEEE. V was pared by 2 bases and J by 8 bases, with 9 bases between. The CDR3 extends over 12 amino acids. The CDR3 nucleotides read TGTGCCAGCAGCTTACCTCCGGGTACGCAGTATTTT. Translated, it gives CASSLPPGTQYF.

The sample holds a few counts of this clone. This chain uses TRBV2 with TRBJ1-1; D uncertain. V dropped 5 bases and J dropped 3 bases, with 7 bases sitting between them. This CDR3 spans 12 amino acids. CDR1 SNHLY and CDR2 FYNNEI come from the germline V gene. The CDR3, as DNA: TGTGCCAGCAGTTGGGTTGACACTGAAGCTTTCTTT. The encoded protein is CASSWVDTEAFF.

Regarding this clone: One base away lies a much larger clone, so this may be a sequencing read error. Different DNA sequences within this sample yield the same CDR3. The gene calls are TRBV11-2 and TRBJ1-5; D gene uncertain. Germline loops: CDR1 SGHAT, CDR2 FQNNGV. The CDR3 consists of 13 residues. V was pared by 9 bases and J by 2 bases, with 11 bases between. CDR3 sequence (DNA): TGTGCCAGTAGTACAAGGGGCAATCAGCCCCAGCATTTT. Its protein is CASSTRGNQPQHF.